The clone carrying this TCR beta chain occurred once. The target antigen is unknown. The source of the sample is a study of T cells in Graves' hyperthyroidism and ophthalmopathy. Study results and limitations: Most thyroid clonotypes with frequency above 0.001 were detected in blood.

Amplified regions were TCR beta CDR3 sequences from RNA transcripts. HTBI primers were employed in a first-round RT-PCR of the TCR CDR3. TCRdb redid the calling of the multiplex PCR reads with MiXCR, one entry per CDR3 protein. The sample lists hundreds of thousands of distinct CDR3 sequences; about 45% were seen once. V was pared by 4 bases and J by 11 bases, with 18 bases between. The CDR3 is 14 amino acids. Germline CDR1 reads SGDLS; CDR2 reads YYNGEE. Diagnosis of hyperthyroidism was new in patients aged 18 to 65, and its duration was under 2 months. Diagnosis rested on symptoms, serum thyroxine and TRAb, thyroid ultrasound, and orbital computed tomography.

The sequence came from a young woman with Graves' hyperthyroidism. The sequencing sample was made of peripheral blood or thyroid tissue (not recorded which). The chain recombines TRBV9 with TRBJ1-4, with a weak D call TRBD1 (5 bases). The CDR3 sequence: CASSRGGTSDKLFF. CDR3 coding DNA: TGTGCCAGCAGCCGAGGAGGGACGTCTGATAAACTGTTTTTT.